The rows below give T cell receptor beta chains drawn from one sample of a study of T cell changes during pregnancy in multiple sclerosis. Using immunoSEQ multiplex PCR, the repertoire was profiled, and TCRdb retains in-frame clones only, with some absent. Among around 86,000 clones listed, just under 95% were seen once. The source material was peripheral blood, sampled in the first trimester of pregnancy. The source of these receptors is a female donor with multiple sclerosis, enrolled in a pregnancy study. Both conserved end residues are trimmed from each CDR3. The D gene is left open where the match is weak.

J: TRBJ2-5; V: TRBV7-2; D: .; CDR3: ASSWGVETQY
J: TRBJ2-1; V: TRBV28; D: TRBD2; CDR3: ASSLPLGGRPYNEQF
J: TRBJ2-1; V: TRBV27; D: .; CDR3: ASRDYNEQF
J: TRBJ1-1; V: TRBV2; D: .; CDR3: ASNYRVNTEAF
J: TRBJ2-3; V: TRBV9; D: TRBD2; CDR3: ASSVGLAGAYAEVGHGTQY
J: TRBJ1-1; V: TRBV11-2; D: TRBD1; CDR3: ASSLRTGGTEAF
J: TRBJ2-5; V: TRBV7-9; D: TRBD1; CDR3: ASSHGTGVSLETQY
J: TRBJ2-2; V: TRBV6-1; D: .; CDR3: ASRDQGETGELF
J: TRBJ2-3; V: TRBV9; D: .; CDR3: ASSVVQADTQY
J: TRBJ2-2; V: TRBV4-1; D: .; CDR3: ASSLSDPGELF
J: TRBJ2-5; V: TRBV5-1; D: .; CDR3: ASSSYQGEETQY
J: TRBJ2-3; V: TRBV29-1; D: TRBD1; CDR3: SVAGTDLYTQY
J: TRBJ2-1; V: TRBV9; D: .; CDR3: ASSVGGSTYNEQF
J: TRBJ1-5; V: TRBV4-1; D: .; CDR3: ASSQSQGGDQPQH
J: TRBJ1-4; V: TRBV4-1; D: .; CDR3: ASSPSGTNEKLF
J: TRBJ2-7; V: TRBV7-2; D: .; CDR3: ASSLPPTYEQY
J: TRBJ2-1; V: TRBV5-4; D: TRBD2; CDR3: ASSLGLAGARHEQF
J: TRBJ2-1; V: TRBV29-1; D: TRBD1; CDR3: SVDRDRTNEQF
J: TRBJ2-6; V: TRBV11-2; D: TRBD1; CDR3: ASSQGVGGANVLT
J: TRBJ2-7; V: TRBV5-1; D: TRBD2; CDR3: ASSLLGLGLADSKSSYEQY
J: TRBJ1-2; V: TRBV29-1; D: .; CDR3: SAVDRPNYGYT
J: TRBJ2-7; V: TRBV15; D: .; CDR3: ATSRGTGTYEQY
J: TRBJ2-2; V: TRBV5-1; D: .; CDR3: ASSLTLANTGELF
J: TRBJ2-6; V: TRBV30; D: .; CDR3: AWSSTESGANVLT
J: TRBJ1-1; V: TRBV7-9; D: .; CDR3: ASSLGLGQNTEAF
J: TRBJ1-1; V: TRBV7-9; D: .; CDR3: ASSDMNTEAF
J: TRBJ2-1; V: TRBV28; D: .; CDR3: ATRGATRESYNEQF
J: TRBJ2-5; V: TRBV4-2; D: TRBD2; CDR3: ASSQDRGFGGGYVAQY
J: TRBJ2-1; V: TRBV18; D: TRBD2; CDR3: ASSPEFLAGQF
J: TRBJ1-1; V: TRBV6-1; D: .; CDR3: ASRPNRAMNTEAF
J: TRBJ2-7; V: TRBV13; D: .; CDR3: ASSFAGANSYEQY
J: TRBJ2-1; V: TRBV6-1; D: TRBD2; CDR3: ASRSGGASYNEQF
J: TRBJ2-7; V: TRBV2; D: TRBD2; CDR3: ASSDPAGVRYEQY
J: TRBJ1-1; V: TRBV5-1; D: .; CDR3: ASSLPGDTEAF
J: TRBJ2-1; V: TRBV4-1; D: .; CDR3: ASSLTGEGGNEQF
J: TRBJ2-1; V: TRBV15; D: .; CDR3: ATQRIPYNEQF
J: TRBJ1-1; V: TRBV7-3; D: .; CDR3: ASSLTGGLAEAF
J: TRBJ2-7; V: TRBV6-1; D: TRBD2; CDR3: ASSEALAGSYEQY
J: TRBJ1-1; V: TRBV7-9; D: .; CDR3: ASSLLLNRVRNTEAF
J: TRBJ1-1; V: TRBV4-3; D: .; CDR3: ASSQDELGKNTEAF
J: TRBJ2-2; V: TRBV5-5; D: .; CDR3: ASSHLPGGELF
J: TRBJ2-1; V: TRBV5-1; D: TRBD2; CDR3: ASRSTSGWDNEQF
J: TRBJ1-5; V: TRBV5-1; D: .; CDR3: ASSLWDFNQPQH